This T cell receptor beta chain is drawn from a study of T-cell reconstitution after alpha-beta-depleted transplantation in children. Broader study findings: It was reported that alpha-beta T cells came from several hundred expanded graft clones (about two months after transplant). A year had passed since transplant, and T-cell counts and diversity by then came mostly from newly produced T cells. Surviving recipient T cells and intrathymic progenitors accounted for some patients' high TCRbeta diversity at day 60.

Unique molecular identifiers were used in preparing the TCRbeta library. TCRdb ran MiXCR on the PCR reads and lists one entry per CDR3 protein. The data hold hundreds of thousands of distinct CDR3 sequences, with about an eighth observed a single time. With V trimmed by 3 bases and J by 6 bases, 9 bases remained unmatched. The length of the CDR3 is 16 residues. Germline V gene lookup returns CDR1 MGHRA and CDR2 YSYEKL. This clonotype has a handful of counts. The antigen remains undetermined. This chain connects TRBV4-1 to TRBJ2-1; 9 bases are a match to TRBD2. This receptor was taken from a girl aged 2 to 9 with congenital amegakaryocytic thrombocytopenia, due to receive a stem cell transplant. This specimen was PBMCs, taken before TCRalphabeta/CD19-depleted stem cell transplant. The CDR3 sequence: CASSHQLSGSSNEQFF. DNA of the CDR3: TGCGCCAGCAGCCATCAACTTAGCGGGAGTAGCAATGAGCAGTTCTTC.